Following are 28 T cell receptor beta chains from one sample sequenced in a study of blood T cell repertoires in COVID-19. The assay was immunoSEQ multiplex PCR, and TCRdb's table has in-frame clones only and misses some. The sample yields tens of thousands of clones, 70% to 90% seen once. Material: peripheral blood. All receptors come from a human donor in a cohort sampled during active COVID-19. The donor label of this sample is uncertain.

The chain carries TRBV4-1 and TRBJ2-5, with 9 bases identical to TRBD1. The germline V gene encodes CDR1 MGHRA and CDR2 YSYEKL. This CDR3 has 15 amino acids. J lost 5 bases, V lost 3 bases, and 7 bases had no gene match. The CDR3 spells CASSQNRGLQETQYF. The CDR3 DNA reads TGCGCCAGCAGCCAGAACAGGGGGCTCCAGGAGACCCAGTACTTC.

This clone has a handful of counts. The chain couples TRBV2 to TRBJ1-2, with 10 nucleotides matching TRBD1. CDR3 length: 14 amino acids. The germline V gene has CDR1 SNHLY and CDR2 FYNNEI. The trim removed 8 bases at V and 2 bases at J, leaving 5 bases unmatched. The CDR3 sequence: CASGSGQGNYGYTF. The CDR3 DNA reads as TGTGCCAGCGGATCGGGACAGGGGAACTATGGCTACACCTTC.

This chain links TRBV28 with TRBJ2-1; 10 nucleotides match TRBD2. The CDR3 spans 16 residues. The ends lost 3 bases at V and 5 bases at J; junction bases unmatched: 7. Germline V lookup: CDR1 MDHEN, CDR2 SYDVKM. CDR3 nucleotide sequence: TGTGCCAGCAGTTTGGGGCTAGCGGGGGCCGACAATGAGCAGTTCTTC. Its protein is CASSLGLAGADNEQFF. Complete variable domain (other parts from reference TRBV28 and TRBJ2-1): DVKVTQSSRYLVKRTGEKVFLECVQDMDHENMFWYRQDPGLGLRLIYFSYDVKMKEKGDIPEGYSVSREKKERFSLILESASTNQTSMYLCASSLGLAGADNEQFFGPGTRLTVL.

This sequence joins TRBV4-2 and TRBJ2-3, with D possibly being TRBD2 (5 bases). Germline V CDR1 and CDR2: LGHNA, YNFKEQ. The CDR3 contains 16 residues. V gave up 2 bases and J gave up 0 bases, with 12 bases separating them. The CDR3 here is CASSQRSRTSTDTQYF. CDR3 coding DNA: TGTGCCAGCAGCCAACGTTCCCGGACTAGCACAGATACGCAGTATTTT.

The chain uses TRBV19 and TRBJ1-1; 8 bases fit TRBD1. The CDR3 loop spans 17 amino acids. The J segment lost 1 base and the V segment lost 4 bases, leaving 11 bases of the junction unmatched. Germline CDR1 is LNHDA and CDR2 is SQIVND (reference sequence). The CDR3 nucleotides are TGTGCCAGTAGTACCCTGGGACAGGCAGGGAAGAACACTGAAGCTTTCTTT. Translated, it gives CASSTLGQAGKNTEAFF.

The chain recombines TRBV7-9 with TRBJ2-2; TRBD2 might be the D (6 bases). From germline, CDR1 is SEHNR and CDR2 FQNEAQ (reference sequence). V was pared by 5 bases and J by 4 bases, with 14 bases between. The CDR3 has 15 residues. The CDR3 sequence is CASSPRVGGTGELFF. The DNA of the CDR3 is TGTGCCAGCAGCCCCAGGGTGGGGGGCACCGGGGAGCTGTTTTTT.

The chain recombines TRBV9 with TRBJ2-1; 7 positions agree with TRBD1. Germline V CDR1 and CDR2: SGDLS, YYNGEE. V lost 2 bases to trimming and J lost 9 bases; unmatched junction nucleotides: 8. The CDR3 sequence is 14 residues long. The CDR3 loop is CASSVFTGVSEQFF. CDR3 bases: TGTGCCAGCAGCGTTTTCACAGGGGTCAGTGAGCAGTTCTTC.

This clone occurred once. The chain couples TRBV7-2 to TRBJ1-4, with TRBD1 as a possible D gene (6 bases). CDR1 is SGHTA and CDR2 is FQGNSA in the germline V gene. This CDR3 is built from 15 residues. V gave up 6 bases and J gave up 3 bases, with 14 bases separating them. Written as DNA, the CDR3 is TGTGCCAGCAGGCCAACCGGGACATCTAATGAAAAACTGTTTTTT. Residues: CASRPTGTSNEKLFF.

Here the CDR3 DNA reads TGTGCCTGGAGTGTAGAGGATACGCAGTATTTT. Protein: CAWSVEDTQYF. The V and J genes are TRBV30 and TRBJ2-3; D is unresolved. V lost 0 bases, J lost 6 bases, and 4 bases lay in between. The CDR3 is 11 amino acids. Germline values: CDR1 GTSNPN, CDR2 SVGIG (reference sequence).

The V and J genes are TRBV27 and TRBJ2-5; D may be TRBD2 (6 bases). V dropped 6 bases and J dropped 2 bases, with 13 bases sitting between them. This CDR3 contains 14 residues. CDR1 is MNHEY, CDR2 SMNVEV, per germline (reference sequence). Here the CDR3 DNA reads TGTGCCAGCAGCCTAAGCCGGGGGCAAGAGACCCAGTACTTC. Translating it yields CASSLSRGQETQYF.

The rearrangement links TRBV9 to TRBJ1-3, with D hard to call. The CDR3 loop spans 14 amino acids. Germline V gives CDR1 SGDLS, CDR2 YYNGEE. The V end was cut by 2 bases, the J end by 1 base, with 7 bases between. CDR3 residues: CASSVQTSGNTIYF. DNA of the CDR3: TGTGCCAGCAGCGTTCAGACTTCTGGAAACACCATATATTTT.

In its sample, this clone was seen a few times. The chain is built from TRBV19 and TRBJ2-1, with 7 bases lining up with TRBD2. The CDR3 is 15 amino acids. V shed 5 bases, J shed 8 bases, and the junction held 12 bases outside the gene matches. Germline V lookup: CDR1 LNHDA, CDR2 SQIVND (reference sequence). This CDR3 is CASSVSSGVLYEQFF. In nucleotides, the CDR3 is TGTGCCAGTAGTGTTTCCAGCGGGGTACTCTATGAGCAGTTCTTC.

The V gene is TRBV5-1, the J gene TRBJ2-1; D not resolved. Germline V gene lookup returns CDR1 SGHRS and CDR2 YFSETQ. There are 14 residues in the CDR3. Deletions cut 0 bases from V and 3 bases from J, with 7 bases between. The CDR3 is CASSLGDFYNEQFF. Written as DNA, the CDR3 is TGCGCCAGCAGCTTGGGTGACTTCTACAATGAGCAGTTCTTC.

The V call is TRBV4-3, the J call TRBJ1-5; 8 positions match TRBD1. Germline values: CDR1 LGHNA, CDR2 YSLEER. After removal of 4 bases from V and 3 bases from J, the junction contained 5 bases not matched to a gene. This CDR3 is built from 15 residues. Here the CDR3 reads CASSPSDRVNQPQHF. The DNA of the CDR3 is TGCGCCAGCAGCCCATCGGACAGGGTCAATCAGCCCCAGCATTTT.

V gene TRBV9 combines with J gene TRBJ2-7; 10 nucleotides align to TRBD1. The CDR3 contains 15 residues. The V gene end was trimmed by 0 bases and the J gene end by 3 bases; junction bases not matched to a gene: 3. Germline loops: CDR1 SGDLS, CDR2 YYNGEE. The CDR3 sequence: CASSVGGTGDYEQYF. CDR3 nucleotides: TGTGCCAGCAGCGTAGGGGGGACAGGGGACTACGAGCAGTACTTC.

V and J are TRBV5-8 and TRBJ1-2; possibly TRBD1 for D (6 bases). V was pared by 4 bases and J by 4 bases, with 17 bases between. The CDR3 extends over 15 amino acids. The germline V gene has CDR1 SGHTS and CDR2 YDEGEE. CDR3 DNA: TGTGCCAGCAGCCCATATGGACAGTTGCGCTATGGCTACACCTTC. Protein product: CASSPYGQLRYGYTF.

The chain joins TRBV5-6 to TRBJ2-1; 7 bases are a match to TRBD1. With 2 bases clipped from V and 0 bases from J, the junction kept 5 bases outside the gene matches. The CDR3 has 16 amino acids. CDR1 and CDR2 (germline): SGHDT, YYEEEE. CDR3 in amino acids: CASSLVGTDSYNEQFF. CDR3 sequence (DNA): TGTGCCAGCAGCTTAGTAGGGACAGACTCCTACAATGAGCAGTTCTTC.

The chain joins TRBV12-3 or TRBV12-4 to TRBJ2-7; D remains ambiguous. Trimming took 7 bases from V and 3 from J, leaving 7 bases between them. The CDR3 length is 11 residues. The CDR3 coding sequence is TGTGCCAGCACCCCCGGCTACGAGCAGTACTTC. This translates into CASTPGYEQYF.

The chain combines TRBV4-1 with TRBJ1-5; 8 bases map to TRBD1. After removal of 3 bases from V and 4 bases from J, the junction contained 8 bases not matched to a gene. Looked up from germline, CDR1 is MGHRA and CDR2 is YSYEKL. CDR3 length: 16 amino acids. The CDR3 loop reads CASSQPDRGYNQPQHF. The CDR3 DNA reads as TGCGCCAGCAGCCAGCCTGACAGGGGTTATAATCAGCCCCAGCATTTT.

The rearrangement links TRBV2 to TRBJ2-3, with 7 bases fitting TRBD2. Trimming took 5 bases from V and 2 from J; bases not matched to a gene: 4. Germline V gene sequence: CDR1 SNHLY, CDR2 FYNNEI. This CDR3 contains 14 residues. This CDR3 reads CASSFGTNTDTQYF. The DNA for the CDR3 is TGTGCCAGCAGTTTCGGGACTAACACAGATACGCAGTATTTT.

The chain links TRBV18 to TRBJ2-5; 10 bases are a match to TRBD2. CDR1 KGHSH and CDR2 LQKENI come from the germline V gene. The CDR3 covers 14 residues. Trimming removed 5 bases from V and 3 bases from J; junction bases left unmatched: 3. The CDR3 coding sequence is TGTGCCAGCTCAGCCCTAGCGGGGGAAGAGACCCAGTACTTC. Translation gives CASSALAGEETQYF.

CDR3 coding DNA: TGTGCCAGCAGTGAAGGGACGTGGGGGCTGAAAGGCCTGACCCCTGAAGCTTTCTTT. Amino acids: CASSEGTWGLKGLTPEAFF. The rearrangement links TRBV2 to TRBJ1-1; possibly TRBD1 for D (6 bases). The CDR3 has 19 amino acids. V gave up 1 base and J gave up 6 bases, with 27 bases separating them. Per the germline V gene, CDR1 is SNHLY and CDR2 is FYNNEI.

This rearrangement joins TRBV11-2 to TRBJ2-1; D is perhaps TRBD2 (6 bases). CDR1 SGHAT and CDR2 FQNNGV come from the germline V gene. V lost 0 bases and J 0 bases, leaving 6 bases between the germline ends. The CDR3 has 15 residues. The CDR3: CASSLELASYNEQFF. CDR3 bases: TGTGCCAGCAGCTTAGAACTAGCCTCCTACAATGAGCAGTTCTTC.

CDR3 in amino acids: CASSPGLAGTGELFF. The CDR3 region has the DNA TGCGCCAGCAGCCCGGGACTAGCGGGCACCGGGGAGCTGTTTTTT. The rearrangement uses TRBV5-1 and TRBJ2-2; 12 nucleotides line up with TRBD2. The CDR3 consists of 15 residues. Trimming at V came to 4 bases and at J to 4 bases, leaving 2 bases not matched to a gene. In germline, CDR1 is SGHRS, CDR2 YFSETQ.

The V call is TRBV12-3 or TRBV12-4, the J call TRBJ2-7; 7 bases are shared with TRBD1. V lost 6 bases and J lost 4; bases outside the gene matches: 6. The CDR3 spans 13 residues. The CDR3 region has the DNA TGTGCCAGCAGACTAACAGGGGTTTACGAGCAGTACTTC. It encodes CASRLTGVYEQYF.

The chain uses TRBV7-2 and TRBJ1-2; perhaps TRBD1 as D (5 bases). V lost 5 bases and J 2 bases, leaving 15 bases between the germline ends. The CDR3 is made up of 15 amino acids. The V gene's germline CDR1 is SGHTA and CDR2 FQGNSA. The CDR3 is CASSLSRAPNYGYTF. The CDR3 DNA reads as TGTGCCAGCAGCCTCAGCAGGGCTCCCAACTATGGCTACACCTTC.

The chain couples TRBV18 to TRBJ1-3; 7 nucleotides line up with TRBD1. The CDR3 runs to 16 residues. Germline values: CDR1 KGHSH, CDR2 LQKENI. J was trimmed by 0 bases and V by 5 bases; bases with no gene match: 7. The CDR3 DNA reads TGTGCCAGCTCAGTTCCGGGACAGTTCTCTGGAAACACCATATATTTT. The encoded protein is CASSVPGQFSGNTIYF.

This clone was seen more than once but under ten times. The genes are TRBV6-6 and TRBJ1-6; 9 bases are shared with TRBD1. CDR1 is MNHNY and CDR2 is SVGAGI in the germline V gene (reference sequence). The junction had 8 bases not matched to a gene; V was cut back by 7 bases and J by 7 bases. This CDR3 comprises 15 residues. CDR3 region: CASNHRGTGNSPLHF. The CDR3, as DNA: TGTGCCAGCAATCACCGGGGGACAGGGAATTCACCCCTCCACTTT.